The next 13 T cell receptor beta chains were all read from a single sample in a study of blood T cell repertoires in COVID-19. Some clones are missing from TCRdb's copy, which holds only in-frame ones; the method was immunoSEQ multiplex PCR. Altogether 200,000 to 250,000 clones are present, roughly four fifths being singletons, with the ten largest covering approximately 1.3%. Sequenced input: PBMCs or T cells enriched from blood (not recorded which). These receptors were obtained from a woman between 35 and 50 years old with acute COVID-19.

The J gene is TRBJ1-6, the V gene TRBV18; 7 bases are shared with TRBD1. CDR3 length equals 15 residues. CDR1 is KGHSH, CDR2 LQKENI, per germline. Trimming took 3 bases from V and 6 from J; bases not matched to a gene: 5. The CDR3 DNA reads as TGTGCCAGCTCACCCGAGACAGGGCGTAATTCACCCCTCCACTTT. It codes for CASSPETGRNSPLHF.

This chain uses TRBV27 with TRBJ1-1; the D gene is possibly TRBD1 (5 bases). The CDR3 runs 13 residues. The germline CDR1 and CDR2 sequences are MNHEY and SMNVEV (reference sequence). V lost 5 bases and J 5 bases, leaving 12 bases between the germline ends. The DNA of the CDR3 is TGTGCCAGCAGTGTACAGGCCTTGACTGAAGCTTTCTTT. Protein: CASSVQALTEAFF.

V and J are TRBV6-2 or TRBV6-3 and TRBJ1-2; 8 nucleotides align to TRBD1. The V and J ends lost 6 bases and 4 bases, in that order; junction bases with no gene match: 7. This CDR3 has 14 amino acids. In germline, CDR1 is MNHEY, CDR2 SVGEGT. As DNA, the CDR3 is TGTGCCAGCAGCCGACAGGGGCGATTCTATGGCTACACCTTC. This encodes CASSRQGRFYGYTF.

The chain links TRBV15 to TRBJ1-1, with D possibly matching TRBD1 (5 bases). Germline V gene data show CDR1 as LNHNV and CDR2 as YYDKDF (reference sequence). The ends were cut back, 1 base at V and 5 bases at J, with 11 bases in the middle. CDR3 length: 14 amino acids. The CDR3 DNA reads TGTGCCACCAGCAGAGGCCACAGGCCAACTGAAGCTTTCTTT. Protein product: CATSRGHRPTEAFF.

The rearrangement links TRBV11-1 to TRBJ2-6, with D possibly being TRBD1 (7 bases). Germline CDR1 reads SGHAT; CDR2 reads FQDESV (reference sequence). Trimming left V 5 bases short and J 3 bases short, with 14 bases between. CDR3 size: 16 residues. CDR3 in amino acids: CASSPRQGLGANVLTF. The DNA of the CDR3 is TGTGCCAGCAGCCCTAGACAGGGACTTGGGGCCAACGTCCTGACTTTC.

The CDR3 sequence is CASTGEAQASYEQYF. Written as DNA, the CDR3 is TGTGCCAGCACGGGGGAGGCCCAGGCTTCCTACGAGCAGTACTTC. The gene calls are TRBV5-8 and TRBJ2-7, with D maybe TRBD2 (6 bases). Germline V lookup: CDR1 SGHTS, CDR2 YDEGEE. CDR3 size: 15 residues. The V and J ends lost 6 bases and 1 base respectively, with 17 bases between them.

The chain employs TRBV19 and TRBJ1-5, with D possibly TRBD1 on 5 matching bases. This CDR3 has 13 amino acids. The V end lost 6 bases, the J end lost 11 bases, and 17 bases lay between the germline ends. Germline V gene data show CDR1 as LNHDA and CDR2 as SQIVND (reference sequence). CDR3 amino acids: CASSTGLLKSQHF. CDR3 sequence (DNA): TGTGCCAGTAGCACGGGACTCCTAAAGTCCCAGCATTTT.

Regarding this clone: Other DNA sequences in the sample encode the same CDR3. The chain links TRBV27 to TRBJ1-1; no clear D gene. Trimming removed 5 bases from V and 0 bases from J, with 7 bases in between. This CDR3 is built from 13 residues. Germline V CDR1 and CDR2: MNHEY, SMNVEV (reference sequence). The CDR3 region is CASSLTVNTEAFF. CDR3 bases: TGTGCCAGCAGTCTCACAGTGAACACTGAAGCTTTCTTT.

This rearrangement joins TRBV19 to TRBJ2-6, with a tentative D call TRBD2 (7 bases). Looked up from germline, CDR1 is LNHDA and CDR2 is SQIVND (reference sequence). This CDR3 comprises 22 residues. V lost 8 bases, J lost 1 base, and 33 bases lay in between. The CDR3 DNA follows: TGTGCCAGTCTCAGGGACTCACCGGAGGGGGGGTTCATCTATTCTGGGGCCAACGTCCTGACTTTC. Protein product: CASLRDSPEGGFIYSGANVLTF.

Written as DNA, the CDR3 is TGCAGCGTTGATGAGTCGGGGTCTGGGGCCAACGTCCTGACTTTC. It yields the protein CSVDESGSGANVLTF. V is TRBV29-1 and J is TRBJ2-6, with TRBD2 as a possible D gene (5 bases). The germline V gene has CDR1 SQVTM and CDR2 ANQGSEA. The CDR3 spans 15 residues. V shed 3 bases and J shed 1 base, with 10 bases lying between them.

The genes are TRBV30 and TRBJ2-3, with D possibly being TRBD2 (6 bases). The germline V gene encodes CDR1 GTSNPN and CDR2 SVGIG (reference sequence). This CDR3 has 14 amino acids. V lost 0 bases to trimming and J lost 6 bases, with 13 bases between them. The chain's CDR3 is CAWSVPGGRDTQYF. Written as DNA, the CDR3 is TGTGCCTGGAGTGTACCCGGGGGAAGGGATACGCAGTATTTT.

This clone has a handful of counts. V is TRBV19 and J is TRBJ1-5, with 7 bases matching TRBD1. The CDR3 is 19 amino acids. Trimming took 3 bases from V and 6 from J; bases not matched to a gene: 20. Looked up from germline, CDR1 is LNHDA and CDR2 is SQIVND (reference sequence). CDR3 loop: CASSIRGFGQGSVGQPQHF. The CDR3 bases are TGTGCCAGTAGTATCAGGGGGTTCGGGCAGGGATCGGTTGGTCAGCCCCAGCATTTT.

In this sample, this clone turned up once. The chain employs TRBV19 and TRBJ2-2, with 7 bases identical to TRBD1. The CDR3 has 16 amino acids. Germline-derived CDR1 and CDR2 are LNHDA and SQIVND (reference sequence). The trim removed 6 bases at V and 3 bases at J, leaving 10 bases unmatched. The CDR3 region is CASSQDRVSYTGELFF. The CDR3 DNA reads TGTGCCAGTAGCCAAGACAGGGTCTCGTACACCGGGGAGCTGTTTTTT.